A single sample gave rise to the 2 T cell receptor beta chains below, sequenced in a study of response to subunit inactivated influenza vaccine. MiXCR was run by TCRdb on the RT-PCR reads, yielding one entry per CDR3 protein. This table holds approximately 700,000 distinct CDR3 sequences, roughly 13% found once. Sample: PBMCs from blood, taken approximately 15 days before vaccination. Every receptor here comes from a man aged 50-60 years who received an inactivated influenza vaccine.

This chain connects TRBV7-9 to TRBJ2-5; 8 nucleotides align to TRBD2. Germline assignment: CDR1 SEHNR and CDR2 FQNEAQ (reference sequence). V was clipped by 3 bases and J by 3 bases; unmatched bases: 6. The CDR3 contains 15 residues. The CDR3 loop is CASSFLGLGKETQYF. The CDR3 bases are TGTGCCAGCAGCTTTCTGGGACTAGGGAAAGAGACCCAGTACTTC.

This clonotype came up many times. The V and J genes are TRBV30 and TRBJ1-6; D unclear. The CDR3 totals 13 residues. Trimming removed 1 base from V and 7 bases from J, with 8 bases in between. The V gene's germline CDR1 is GTSNPN and CDR2 SVGIG (reference sequence). CDR3 sequence (DNA): TGTGCCTGGAGTGGGACTCCGAATTCACCCCTCCACTTT. The encoded protein is CAWSGTPNSPLHF.